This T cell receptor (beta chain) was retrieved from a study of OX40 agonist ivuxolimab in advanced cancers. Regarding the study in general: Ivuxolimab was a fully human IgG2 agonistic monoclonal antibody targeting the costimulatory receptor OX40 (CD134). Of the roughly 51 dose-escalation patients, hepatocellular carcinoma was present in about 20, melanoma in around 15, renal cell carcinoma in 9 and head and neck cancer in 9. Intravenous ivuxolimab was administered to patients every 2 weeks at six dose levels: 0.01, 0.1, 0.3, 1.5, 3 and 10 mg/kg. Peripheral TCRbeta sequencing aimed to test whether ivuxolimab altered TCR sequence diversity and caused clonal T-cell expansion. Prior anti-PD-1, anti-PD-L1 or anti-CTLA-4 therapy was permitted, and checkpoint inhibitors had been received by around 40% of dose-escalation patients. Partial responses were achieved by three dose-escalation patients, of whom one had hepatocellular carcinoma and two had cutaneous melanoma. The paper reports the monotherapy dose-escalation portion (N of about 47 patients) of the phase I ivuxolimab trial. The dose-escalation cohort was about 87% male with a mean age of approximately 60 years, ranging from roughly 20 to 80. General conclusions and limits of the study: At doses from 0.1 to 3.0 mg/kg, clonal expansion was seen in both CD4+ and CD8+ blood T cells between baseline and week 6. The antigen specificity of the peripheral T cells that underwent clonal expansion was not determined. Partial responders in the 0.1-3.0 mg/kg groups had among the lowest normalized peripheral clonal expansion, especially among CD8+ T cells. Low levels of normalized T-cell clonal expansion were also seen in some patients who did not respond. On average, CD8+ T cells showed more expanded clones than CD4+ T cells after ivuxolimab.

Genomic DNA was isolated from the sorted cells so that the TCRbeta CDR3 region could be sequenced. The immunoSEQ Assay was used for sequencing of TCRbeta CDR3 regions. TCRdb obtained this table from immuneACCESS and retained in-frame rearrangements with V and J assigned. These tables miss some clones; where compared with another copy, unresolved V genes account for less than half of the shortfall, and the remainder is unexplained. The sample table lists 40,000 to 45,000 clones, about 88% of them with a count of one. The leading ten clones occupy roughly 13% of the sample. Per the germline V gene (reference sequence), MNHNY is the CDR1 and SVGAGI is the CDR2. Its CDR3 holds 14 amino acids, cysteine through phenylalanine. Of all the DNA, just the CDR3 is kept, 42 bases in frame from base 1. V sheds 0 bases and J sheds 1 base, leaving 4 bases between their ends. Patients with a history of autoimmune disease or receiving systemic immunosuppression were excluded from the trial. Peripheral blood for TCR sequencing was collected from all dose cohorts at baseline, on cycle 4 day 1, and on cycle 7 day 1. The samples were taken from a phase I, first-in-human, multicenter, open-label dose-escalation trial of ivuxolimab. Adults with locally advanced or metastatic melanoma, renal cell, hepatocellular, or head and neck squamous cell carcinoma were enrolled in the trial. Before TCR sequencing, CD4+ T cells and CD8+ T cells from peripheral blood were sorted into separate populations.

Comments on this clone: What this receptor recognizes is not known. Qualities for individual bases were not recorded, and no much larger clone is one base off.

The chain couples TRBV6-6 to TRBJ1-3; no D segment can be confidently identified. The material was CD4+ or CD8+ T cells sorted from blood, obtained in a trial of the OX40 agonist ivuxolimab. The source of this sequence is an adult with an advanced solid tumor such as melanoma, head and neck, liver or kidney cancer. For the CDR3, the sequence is CASSYSTSGNTIYF. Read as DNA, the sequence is TGTGCCAGCAGTTACTCGACGTCTGGAAACACCATATATTTT.